What follows are 9 T cell receptor beta chains derived from one specimen sequenced in a study of blood T cell repertoires in COVID-19. The repertoire was sequenced with immunoSEQ multiplex PCR; TCRdb's copy has only in-frame clones and lacks some. The sample shows approximately 300,000 clones, 80% to 95% of them seen only once. The sequenced sample was PBMCs or T cells enriched from blood (not recorded which). Receptors were obtained from a woman younger than 45 who had recovered from COVID-19.

The chain joins TRBV3-1 (or the pseudogene TRBV3-2) to TRBJ2-1, with D perhaps matching TRBD1 (6 bases). Germline lookup yields CDR1 LGHDT and CDR2 YNNKEL (reference sequence). Between the trimmed V and J ends, which lost 4 bases and 7 bases, there was a span of 17 bases. This CDR3 region has 15 residues. For the CDR3, the DNA is TGTGCCAGCAGCCCCTCTTGGCAGGGGATGAATGAGCAGTTCTTC. It encodes CASSPSWQGMNEQFF.

The V call is TRBV25-1, the J call TRBJ1-2; unclear D gene. CDR3 size: 13 residues. Trimming took off 2 bases at V and 2 bases at J, with 6 bases between the two ends. CDR1 is MGHDK and CDR2 is SYGVNS in the germline V gene. The DNA of the CDR3 is TGTGCCAGCAGTGAAGGAGGGAACTATGGCTACACCTTC. It specifies CASSEGGNYGYTF.

This clone turned up a few times. V is TRBV19 and J is TRBJ2-7; 11 nucleotides line up with TRBD1. V dropped 0 bases and J dropped 4; count of bases not matched to a gene: 5. CDR3 length: 16 amino acids. From germline, CDR1 is LNHDA and CDR2 SQIVND (reference sequence). The CDR3, as DNA: TGTGCCAGTAGTATAGAGGCCGGGACAGGGGGGTACGAGCAGTACTTC. It specifies CASSIEAGTGGYEQYF. Variable domain in full (rest from reference TRBV19 and TRBJ2-7): DGGITQSPKYLFRKEGQNVTLSCEQNLNHDAMYWYRQDPGQGLRLIYYSQIVNDFQKGDIAEGYSVSREKKESFPLTVTSAQKNPTAFYLCASSIEAGTGGYEQYFGPGTRLTVT.

This clone was found once. A clone one base away is much larger, so this may be a read error. The CDR3 spells CASSFTGGNQPQHF. DNA for the CDR3: TGTGCCAGCAGCTTTACAGGGGGCAATCAGCCCCAGCATTTT. The genes are TRBV27 and TRBJ1-5; 7 bases map to TRBD1. With 6 bases clipped from V and 2 bases from J, the junction kept 4 bases outside the gene matches. The CDR3 covers 14 residues. Germline V gives CDR1 MNHEY, CDR2 SMNVEV (reference sequence).

This clone is a singleton in its sample. The chain is built from TRBV6-6 and TRBJ1-6, with D possibly being TRBD1 (5 bases). The CDR3 loop spans 12 amino acids. V lost 7 bases, J lost 6 bases, and 7 bases lay in between. Looked up from germline, CDR1 is MNHNY and CDR2 is SVGAGI (reference sequence). CDR3 nucleotides: TGTGCCAGCATGGGGGGTAATTCACCCCTCCACTTT. Translation gives CASMGGNSPLHF.

The chain recombines TRBV30 with TRBJ1-6, with TRBD1 as a possible D gene (6 bases). Germline V CDR1 and CDR2: GTSNPN, SVGIG (reference sequence). This CDR3 has 17 amino acids. The V end was cut by 1 base, the J end by 7 bases, with 20 bases between. The chain's CDR3 is CAWSAPTGQWLNSPLHF. The DNA for the CDR3 is TGTGCCTGGAGTGCCCCGACCGGACAGTGGCTAAATTCACCCCTCCACTTT.

V is TRBV28 and J is TRBJ2-5; 11 positions agree with TRBD2. CDR1 MDHEN and CDR2 SYDVKM come from the germline V gene. The CDR3 runs to 15 residues. V dropped 5 bases and J dropped 1; count of bases not matched to a gene: 3. The CDR3 DNA reads as TGTGCCAGCAGTGCCGGGACTAGCGGCCAAGAGACCCAGTACTTC. Amino acid sequence: CASSAGTSGQETQYF.

The chain combines TRBV7-3 with TRBJ1-1; D perhaps matches TRBD1 (5 bases). The CDR3 covers 14 residues. V gave up 2 bases and J gave up 7 bases, with 14 bases separating them. The germline gives CDR1 SGHTA, CDR2 FQGTGA. CDR3 region: CASSLSQGFGEAFF. In nucleotides, the CDR3 is TGTGCCAGCAGCTTATCCCAGGGTTTTGGTGAAGCTTTCTTT.

V gene TRBV5-6 combines with J gene TRBJ2-2, with 9 bases identical to TRBD1. The V segment lost 6 bases and the J segment 8 bases; nucleotides outside the gene matches: 14. Germline values: CDR1 SGHDT, CDR2 YYEEEE. The CDR3 sequence is 16 residues long. The CDR3: CASIGAPGQGEGELFF. In DNA form, the CDR3 reads TGTGCCAGCATCGGGGCACCGGGACAGGGCGAGGGGGAGCTGTTTTTT.